The entry that follows covers one T cell receptor beta chain sequence. Its antigen is not known. Clones were read by immunoSEQ multiplex PCR, and TCRdb kept only the in-frame ones, dropping some. The sample includes tens of thousands of clones, 84% of them seen just once. The data belong to a study of cytomegalovirus exposure and HLA in healthy donors. Study observations and caveats: Later, an analysis found that TCR clusters from the first cohort tended to co-occur in the roughly 110 validation repertoires. Specific recognition of CMV antigens was confirmed in vitro for three chains (all CMV-associated).

V was clipped by 5 bases and J by 2 bases; unmatched bases: 10. CDR1 is SGHRS and CDR2 is YFSETQ in the germline V gene. The CDR3 length is 15 residues. This receptor was identified in a woman younger than 30 in good health and CMV-seropositive. Sequenced input: PBMCs. This chain uses TRBV5-1 with TRBJ2-7, with TRBD1 matching 7 bases. This CDR3 reads CASSSGTALTYEQYF. The CDR3 bases are TGCGCCAGCAGTTCCGGGACAGCCCTAACCTACGAGCAGTACTTC.